Described below is a single T cell receptor (beta chain) sequence and its context. What it binds is not known. A modified ARM-PCR protocol with three rounds of nested PCR amplified TCRbeta. TCRdb passed the multiplex PCR reads through MiXCR, listing each CDR3 protein once. This table has 120,000 or so distinct CDR3 sequences, around three fifths appearing once. RNA was extracted from bulk tissue without any cell sorting. CDR1 and CDR2 (germline): PRHDT, FYEKMQ (reference sequence). There are 13 residues in the CDR3. Trimming took 7 bases from V and 7 from J, leaving 13 bases between them. This entry comes from a study of tumor and adjacent non-tumor tissue in lung cancer. On the study more broadly: There were approximately twelve adenocarcinoma, 2 squamous cell carcinoma and 1 small cell lung cancer cases. Patients were aged roughly 31 to 76, around ten men and 5 women, stage I to III. On average, productive TCRbeta reads reached about 4.4 million per sample.

The study's findings and limits: Normal lung showed higher cumulative top 100 clone frequency than tumor.

This sequence originates from a man aged 25 to 45 with non-small cell lung cancer. Material for sequencing was lung tumor tissue. J is TRBJ2-2 and V is TRBV13, with D possibly called TRBD1 or TRBD2 (5 bases each). The DNA for the CDR3 is TGTGCCAGCAACTTCAGGGACCACGGGGAGCTGTTTTTT. Translating gives CASNFRDHGELFF.